The clone carrying this T cell receptor (beta chain) was detected only once. Original methodology: Amplification of reference gene primers was used by the study to estimate nucleated cell counts. Produced via immunoSEQ multiplex PCR; TCRdb's table is partial and in-frame only. The V and J calls and clone size come from that table; D and trimming were worked out from the DNA. The sample carries about 240,000 clones, 83% recorded once. The CDR3 sequence is 13 residues long. Trimming pared 3 bases from V and 4 bases from J, leaving 8 bases between. Germline CDR1 reads MNHNS; CDR2 reads SASEGT. The entry originates in a study of blood T cell repertoires in COVID-19.

The chain recombines TRBV6-1 with TRBJ2-3; D gene ambiguous. Sequenced input: PBMCs or T cells enriched from blood (not recorded which). The clonotype comes from a middle-aged woman who had been exposed to COVID-19. The CDR3 DNA sequence: TGTGCCAGCAGTGATCTGGGCGCAGATACGCAGTATTTT. Its translation is CASSDLGADTQYF.